This is a list of T cell receptor beta chains from one sample in a study of T cells in Graves' hyperthyroidism and ophthalmopathy. TCRdb processed the multiplex PCR reads anew with MiXCR; each CDR3 protein has one entry. The sample holds about 600,000 distinct CDR3 sequences; 15% to 20% are singletons and the top ten take about 3.5%. Sequencing was carried out using blood. Receptor source: a middle-aged woman with Graves' ophthalmopathy. CDR3s include the opening cysteine and the closing phenylalanine or tryptophan. D genes are given only for firm matches. The size of a clone is reported for some rows only, either as once, few or many, or as a class for expanded clones.

J gene	clone size	V gene	CDR3 length	D gene	CDR3 DNA	CDR3 protein
TRBJ2-7	few	TRBV20-1	13	TRBD2	TGCAGTGCTACCCCTCGGGGGGCCTACGAGCAGTACTTC	CSATPRGAYEQYF
TRBJ1-2	many	TRBV27	11	TRBD1	TGTGCCAGCGGGGACAGGGATGGCTACACCTTC	CASGDRDGYTF
TRBJ1-1	many	TRBV29-1	14	NA	TGCAGCGTTGAAGAGGGGGCAGTTAACACTGAAGCTTTCTTT	CSVEEGAVNTEAFF
TRBJ2-2	NA	TRBV12-3/TRBV12-4	13	NA	TGTGCCAGCAGTGGGCTAGCTGGGCGGGAGCTGTTTTTT	CASSGLAGRELFF
TRBJ2-2	few	TRBV7-3	15	NA	TGTGCCAGCAGGTCTACAGGGTCGAACACCGGGGAGCTGTTTTTT	CASRSTGSNTGELFF
TRBJ2-3	NA	TRBV12-3/TRBV12-4	13	TRBD2	TGTGCCAGCAGCCTCTGGGAGGGCGATACGCAGTATTTT	CASSLWEGDTQYF
TRBJ1-2	many	TRBV28	14	NA	TGTGCCAGCAGTTCCAGCCCAGGGAGCTATGGCTACACCTTC	CASSSSPGSYGYTF
TRBJ1-6	few	TRBV18	16	NA	TGTGCCAGCTCACAGAGACGGAGCTCATATAATTCACCCCTCCACTTT	CASSQRRSSYNSPLHF
TRBJ2-5	NA	TRBV9	19	TRBD1	TGTGCCAGCAGCGCCCAGAGTTACGCTTACCAGGGGGACCAAGAGACCCAGTACTTC	CASSAQSYAYQGDQETQYF
TRBJ1-1	many	TRBV9	13	NA	TGTGCCAGCAGCGTAGAAGGGTACACTGAAGCTTTCTTT	CASSVEGYTEAFF
TRBJ1-1	few	TRBV27	16	NA	TGTGCCAGCAGTTCTTACCTAGGGGTTCTTAACACTGAAGCTTTCTTT	CASSSYLGVLNTEAFF
TRBJ2-7	NA	TRBV20-1	12	NA	TGCAGTGCAACCGGGGGGCCGTACGAGCAGTACTTC	CSATGGPYEQYF
TRBJ2-2	NA	TRBV6-1	14	NA	TGTGCCGGGGGTACGGGGTCGTACACCGGGGAGCTGTTTTTT	CAGGTGSYTGELFF
TRBJ2-1	many	TRBV7-2	15	NA	TGTGCCAGCAGCTTACTCGAAAGCTCCTACAATGAGCAGTTCTTC	CASSLLESSYNEQFF
TRBJ2-2	NA	TRBV2	15	TRBD1	TGTGCCAGCAGTGTGGGGACAGGGGACACCAGGGAGCTGTTTTTT	CASSVGTGDTRELFF
TRBJ1-1	NA	TRBV2	11	NA	TGTGCCAGCAGATGGGGGGGGGAAGCTTTCTTT	CASRWGGEAFF
TRBJ1-6	many	TRBV2	14	TRBD1	TGTGCCAGCAGTGAAGGACAGGGACAGTCACCCCTCCACTTT	CASSEGQGQSPLHF
TRBJ2-3	few	TRBV6-1	17	TRBD1	TGTGCCAGCAGTTCCCTCCGGGACAGGGGTCTCACAGATACGCAGTATTTT	CASSSLRDRGLTDTQYF
TRBJ2-7	NA	TRBV20-1	16	TRBD2	TGCAGTGCTAGAGTGGGGGGACTAGCGGGACGGGACGAGCAGTACTTC	CSARVGGLAGRDEQYF
TRBJ2-3	many	TRBV12-3/TRBV12-4	16	TRBD2	TGTGCCAGCAGGCCCAACTCGGGGGGGCCGGGAGATACGCAGTATTTT	CASRPNSGGPGDTQYF
TRBJ2-7	many	TRBV5-1	14	NA	TGCGCCAGCAGCTCGACCCCGGGATCCTACGAGCAGTACTTC	CASSSTPGSYEQYF
TRBJ2-2	NA	TRBV2	15	NA	TGTGCCAGCAGTGAAGCGCTTGGGGGCACCGGGGAGCTGTTTTTT	CASSEALGGTGELFF
TRBJ2-1	NA	TRBV19	17	TRBD2	TGTGCCAGTAGTATTCAAGGGACTAGCGGGGTACTCTATGAGCAGTTCTTC	CASSIQGTSGVLYEQFF
TRBJ2-5	many	TRBV28	13	TRBD2	TGTGCCAGCAGCTCCTCCACTAGCGGTCTAAGGGACTTC	CASSSSTSGLRDF
TRBJ1-2	many	TRBV9	16	NA	TGTGCCAGCAGCGTAGCTCCCACGGTCAAGGGGCATGGCTACACCTTC	CASSVAPTVKGHGYTF
TRBJ2-3	NA	TRBV3-1	20	TRBD2	TGTGCCAGCAGCCACCGGCGCCCAGCGGGAGGAGTCTCGGGGACAGATACGCAGTATTTT	CASSHRRPAGGVSGTDTQYF
TRBJ1-1	few	TRBV20-1	14	NA	TGCAGTGCCCACGCCCGGGTTCTGAACACTGAAGCTTTCTTT	CSAHARVLNTEAFF
TRBJ2-7	many	TRBV20-1	14	TRBD2	TGCAGTGCTCCTCCGGCGGGAGGAACCTACGAGCAGTACTTC	CSAPPAGGTYEQYF